The sequence of this TCR beta chain was determined in a study of shared clonotypes between healthy human individuals. A remark on this clone: Its antigen is unidentified.

General study points: Clonotypes shared by all four sorted-subset donors had higher generation probabilities than non-shared clonotypes. The study found roughly 5% of naive CD4 clonotypes shared across several donors.

Germline CDR1 LNHDA, CDR2 SQIVND (reference sequence). The ends lost 3 bases at V and 4 bases at J; junction bases unmatched: 1. The length of the CDR3 is 13 residues. The run depth of the assay was deep. TCRdb's copy holds only in-frame clones and misses some; the assay was immunoSEQ multiplex PCR. The sample yields some 1 million clones, about 76% seen once. The V call is TRBV19, the J call TRBJ2-7; 9 bases are shared with TRBD2. This TCR derives from a man younger than 35 in good health. Sequences were obtained from memory CD4+ T cells sorted from blood. Subset in this sample: CD45RA-negative fraction. In DNA form, the CDR3 reads TGTGCCAGTAGTATCACTAGCGGGTACGAGCAGTACTTC. Translation gives CASSITSGYEQYF.